The 17 T cell receptor beta chains below were found in one sample sequenced in a study of T cell responses to AZD1222 COVID-19 vaccine. Produced via immunoSEQ multiplex PCR; TCRdb's table is partial and in-frame only. The table shows approximately 82,000 clones, with more than 90% occurring only once. Material: peripheral blood, obtained on day 0 of AZD1222 vaccination. The receptors derive from an adult in good health.

The CDR3: CASSRKRTEETQYF. The DNA of the CDR3 is TGTGCCAGCTCGCGCAAAAGGACAGAAGAGACCCAGTACTTC. The chain couples TRBV18 to TRBJ2-5; TRBD1 is a possible D gene (6 bases). Germline assignment: CDR1 KGHSH and CDR2 LQKENI. The V gene lost 6 bases and the J gene lost 3 bases, with 14 bases spanning the gap. CDR3 length: 14 residues.

J is TRBJ2-5 and V is TRBV21-1; TRBD2, as called in the table, went unchecked against the DNA. TRBV21-1 is assigned pseudogene status. This CDR3 is built from 16 residues. The CDR3 sequence: CASSKGVGGLQETQYF. CDR3 coding DNA: TGTGCCAGCAGCAAAGGAGTGGGGGGGCTCCAAGAGACCCAGTACTTC.

This clone has only one observation. The J gene is TRBJ1-4, the V gene TRBV3-1 (or the pseudogene TRBV3-2), with D unresolved. The V gene lost 0 bases and the J gene lost 4 bases, with 6 bases spanning the gap. The length of the CDR3 is 14 residues. Germline V gene lookup returns CDR1 LGHDT and CDR2 YNNKEL (reference sequence). The CDR3 sequence: CASSQEISNEKLFF. The CDR3 DNA is TGTGCCAGCAGCCAAGAAATCAGTAATGAAAAACTGTTTTTT.

The DNA of the CDR3 is TGTGCCAGCAGCCGTAGCGGGGGGTCCTACGAGCAGTACTTC. It yields the protein CASSRSGGSYEQYF. V is TRBV3-1 (or the pseudogene TRBV3-2) and J is TRBJ2-7, with 10 bases fitting TRBD2. V shed 4 bases and J 1 base; nucleotides not matched to a gene: 1. The CDR3 totals 14 residues. Germline CDR1 LGHDT, CDR2 YNNKEL (reference sequence).

This rearrangement joins TRBV14 to TRBJ2-1, with unresolved D. Looked up from germline, CDR1 is SGHDN and CDR2 is FVKESK. The CDR3 sequence is 16 residues long. V dropped 2 bases and J dropped 7 bases, with 18 bases sitting between them. The CDR3 bases are TGTGCCAGCAGCCAACCTCGATCGATCGGGCGAAATGAGCAGTTCTTC. Encoded protein: CASSQPRSIGRNEQFF.

The chain carries TRBV27 and TRBJ2-1; 9 bases line up with TRBD2. Germline V gene lookup returns CDR1 MNHEY and CDR2 SMNVEV (reference sequence). V was pared by 4 bases and J by 3 bases, with 4 bases of the junction left unmatched. This CDR3 has 15 residues. The CDR3 DNA is TGTGCCAGCAGTTATAGCGGGGGTAGCTACAATGAGCAGTTCTTC. Translating it yields CASSYSGGSYNEQFF.

The rearrangement joins TRBV5-1 to TRBJ1-1, with no clear D. Germline V gene sequence: CDR1 SGHRS, CDR2 YFSETQ. This CDR3 contains 14 residues. The germline V and J ends were trimmed by 0 bases and 1 base, with 7 bases remaining between them. The CDR3 nucleotides read TGCGCCAGCAGCTTGGAACGGAAGAACACTGAAGCTTTCTTT. Translating gives CASSLERKNTEAFF.

This sequence joins TRBV11-3 and TRBJ2-6; unclear D gene. V lost 1 base, J lost 3 bases, and 7 bases lay in between. The germline V gene has CDR1 SGHNT and CDR2 YENEEA. The length of the CDR3 is 15 residues. CDR3 in amino acids: CASSLVTVGANVLTF. CDR3 nucleotide sequence: TGTGCCAGCAGCTTAGTTACCGTTGGGGCCAACGTCCTGACTTTC.

V is TRBV27 and J is TRBJ2-1, with 12 bases that match TRBD2. Losses at the gene ends were 2 bases for V and 7 bases for J; bases not matched to a gene: 6. From germline, CDR1 is MNHEY and CDR2 SMNVEV (reference sequence). This CDR3 has 16 residues. The CDR3 here is CASSLVRLAGGNEQFF. The CDR3 DNA follows: TGTGCCAGCAGTTTAGTCAGGCTAGCGGGGGGGAATGAGCAGTTCTTC.

This clone was seen once. The chain carries TRBV7-2 and TRBJ2-1; the D is unclear. Germline V CDR1 and CDR2: SGHTA, FQGNSA. Trimming cost V 3 bases and J 6 bases, with 6 bases left between them. This CDR3 is 12 amino acids long. This chain's CDR3 is CASSLNSNEQFF. The DNA of the CDR3 is TGTGCCAGCAGCTTGAACAGCAATGAGCAGTTCTTC.

The chain is built from TRBV6-5 and TRBJ1-2; TRBD1 is a possible D gene (6 bases). CDR1 MNHEY and CDR2 SVGAGI come from the germline V gene. The CDR3 is 13 amino acids. Trimming left V 6 bases short and J 5 bases short, with 13 bases between. The CDR3: CASRDRSGYGYTF. The DNA of the CDR3 is TGTGCCAGCAGAGACAGGAGTGGTTATGGCTACACCTTC.

The CDR3 loop reads CASSLDPPDTQYF. CDR3 coding DNA: TGTGCCAGCAGCCTAGACCCACCAGATACGCAGTATTTT. The chain links TRBV7-3 to TRBJ2-3; D gene ambiguous. The germline V gene encodes CDR1 SGHTA and CDR2 FQGTGA. Trimming took off 5 bases at V and 4 bases at J, with 10 bases between the two ends. CDR3 length equals 13 residues.

The J gene is TRBJ2-5, the V gene TRBV19, with D uncertain. Per the germline V gene, CDR1 is LNHDA and CDR2 is SQIVND (reference sequence). V shed 7 bases and J shed 4 bases, with 13 bases lying between them. The CDR3 has 13 amino acids. This CDR3 reads CASTSTAGETQYF. The CDR3, as DNA: TGTGCCAGTACCTCGACTGCTGGAGAGACCCAGTACTTC.

The chain combines TRBV6-6 with TRBJ1-5; unclear D gene. Germline V gene data show CDR1 as MNHNY and CDR2 as SVGAGI (reference sequence). The CDR3 contains 13 residues. Trimming shortened V by 6 bases and J by 0 bases, and 6 bases separated the two germline ends. CDR3 amino acids: CASSKYSNQPQHF. CDR3 sequence (DNA): TGTGCCAGCAGCAAGTATAGCAATCAGCCCCAGCATTTT.

This clone was seen more than once but under ten times. This sequence joins TRBV3-1 (or the pseudogene TRBV3-2) and TRBJ2-2; unclear D gene. The CDR3 spans 14 residues. Germline-derived CDR1 and CDR2 are LGHDT and YNNKEL (reference sequence). V was clipped by 4 bases and J by 4 bases, with 10 bases between them. The CDR3 is CASSPWESTGELFF. In DNA form, the CDR3 reads TGTGCCAGCAGCCCGTGGGAATCCACCGGGGAGCTGTTTTTT.

In nucleotides, the CDR3 is TGTGCCAGTAGTATTCGCGGACTAGCCTCGGGCACCGGGGAGCTGTTTTTT. Protein sequence: CASSIRGLASGTGELFF. The gene calls are TRBV19 and TRBJ2-2; 8 nucleotides agree with TRBD2. The CDR3 is made up of 17 amino acids. CDR1 and CDR2 (germline): LNHDA, SQIVND (reference sequence). The ends lost 3 bases at V and 4 bases at J; junction bases unmatched: 10.

This clone came up once. V is TRBV19 and J is TRBJ2-2; TRBD1 matches at 10 bases. This CDR3 is built from 14 residues. Germline V gene sequence: CDR1 LNHDA, CDR2 SQIVND (reference sequence). Trimming took 8 bases from V and 10 from J; bases not matched to a gene: 10. Written as DNA, the CDR3 is TGTGCCAGTTCGGATAGACAGGGGGCTGTGGAGCTGTTTTTT. Its translation is CASSDRQGAVELFF.